This TCR beta chain derives from a study of T cells after yellow fever vaccination. The ends lost 4 bases at V and 0 bases at J; junction bases unmatched: 7. Germline CDR1 and CDR2: SGHRS and YFSETQ. The CDR3 is made up of 15 amino acids. This clonotype has more than one count but fewer than ten. TCR cDNA was made by 5'RACE template switching, adding a universal primer site and UMIs. One entry per CDR3 protein results from TCRdb running MiXCR on the 5' RACE reads. The data hold approximately 450,000 distinct CDR3 sequences, with roughly a sixth observed a single time. This rearrangement joins TRBV5-1 to TRBJ2-7; TRBD2 matches at 7 bases. This receptor was identified in a man in his late teens or twenties who received the YFV17D yellow fever vaccine. The sample was PBMCs, taken before the yellow fever booster vaccination. The CDR3 reads CASSRLGGSSYEQYV. The CDR3 region has the DNA TGCGCCAGCAGCCGCTTGGGGGGGAGCTCCTACGAGCAGTACGTC.